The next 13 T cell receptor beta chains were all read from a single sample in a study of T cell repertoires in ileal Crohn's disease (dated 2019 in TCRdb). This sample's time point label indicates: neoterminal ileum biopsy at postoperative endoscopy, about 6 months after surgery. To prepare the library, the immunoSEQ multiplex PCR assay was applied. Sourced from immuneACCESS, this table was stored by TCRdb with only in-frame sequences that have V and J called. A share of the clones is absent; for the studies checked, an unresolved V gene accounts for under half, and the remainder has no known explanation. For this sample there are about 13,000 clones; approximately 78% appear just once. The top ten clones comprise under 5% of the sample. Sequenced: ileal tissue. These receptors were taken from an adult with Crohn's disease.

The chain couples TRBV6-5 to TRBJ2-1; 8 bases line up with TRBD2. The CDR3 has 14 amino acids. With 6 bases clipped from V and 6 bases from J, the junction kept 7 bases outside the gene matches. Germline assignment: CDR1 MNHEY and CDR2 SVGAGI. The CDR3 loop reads CASSGGALGNEQFF. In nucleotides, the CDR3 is TGTGCCAGCAGCGGGGGGGCCTTGGGCAATGAGCAGTTCTTC.

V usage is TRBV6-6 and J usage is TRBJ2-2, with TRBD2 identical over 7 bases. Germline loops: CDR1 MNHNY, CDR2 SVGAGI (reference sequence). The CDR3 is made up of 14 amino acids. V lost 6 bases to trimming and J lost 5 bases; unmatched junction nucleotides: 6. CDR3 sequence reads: CASRATSATGELFF. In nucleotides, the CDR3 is TGTGCCAGCAGGGCTACTAGCGCGACCGGGGAGCTGTTTTTT.

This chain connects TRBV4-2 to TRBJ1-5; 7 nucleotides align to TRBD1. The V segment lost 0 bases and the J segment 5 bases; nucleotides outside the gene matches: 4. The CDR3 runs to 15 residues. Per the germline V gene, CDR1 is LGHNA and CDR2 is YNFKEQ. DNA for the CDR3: TGTGCCAGCAGCCAAGAAGAAGGGGGCTATCAGCCCCAGCATTTT. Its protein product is CASSQEEGGYQPQHF.

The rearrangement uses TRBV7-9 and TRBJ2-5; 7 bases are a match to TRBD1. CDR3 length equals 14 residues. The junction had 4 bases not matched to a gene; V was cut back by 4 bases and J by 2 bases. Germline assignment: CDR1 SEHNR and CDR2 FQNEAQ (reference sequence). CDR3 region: CASSSQGRQETQYF. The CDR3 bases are TGTGCCAGCAGCTCACAGGGGCGGCAAGAGACCCAGTACTTC.

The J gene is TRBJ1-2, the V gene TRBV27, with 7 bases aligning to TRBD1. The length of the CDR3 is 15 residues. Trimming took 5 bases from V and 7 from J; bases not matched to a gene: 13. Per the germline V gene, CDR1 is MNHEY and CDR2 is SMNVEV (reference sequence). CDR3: CASSGTANRGSGYTF. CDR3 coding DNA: TGTGCCAGCAGTGGGACAGCTAACCGCGGGTCTGGCTACACCTTC.

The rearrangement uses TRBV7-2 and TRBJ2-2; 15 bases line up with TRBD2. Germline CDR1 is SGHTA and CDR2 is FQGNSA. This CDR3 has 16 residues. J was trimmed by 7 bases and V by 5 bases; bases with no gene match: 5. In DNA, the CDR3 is TGTGCCAGCAGCCGGACTAGCGGGGGGGCCAGCGGGGAGCTGTTTTTT. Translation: CASSRTSGGASGELFF.

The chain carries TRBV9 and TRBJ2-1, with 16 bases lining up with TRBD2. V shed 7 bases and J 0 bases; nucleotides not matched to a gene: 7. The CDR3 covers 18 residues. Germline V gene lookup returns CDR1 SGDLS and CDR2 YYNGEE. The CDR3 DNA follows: TGTGCCAGCTCTGGGGGACTAGCGGGAGGGGGCTCCTACAATGAGCAGTTCTTC. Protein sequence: CASSGGLAGGGSYNEQFF.

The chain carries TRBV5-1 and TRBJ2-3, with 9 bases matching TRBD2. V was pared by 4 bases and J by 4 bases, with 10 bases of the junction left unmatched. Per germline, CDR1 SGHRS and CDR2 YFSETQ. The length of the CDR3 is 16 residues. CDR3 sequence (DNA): TGCGCCAGCAGCCTCGGCGGGCTAGCGGGACCAGATACGCAGTATTTT. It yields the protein CASSLGGLAGPDTQYF.

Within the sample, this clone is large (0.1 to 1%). CDR3 DNA: TGCAGCGTGGAGGGAGGCGTTGACTATGGCTACACCTTC. Translated: CSVEGGVDYGYTF. The rearrangement links TRBV29-1 to TRBJ1-2, with D uncertain. This CDR3 is built from 13 residues. Germline-derived CDR1 and CDR2 are SQVTM and ANQGSEA. V was trimmed by 6 bases and J by 3 bases, leaving 14 bases between them.

The CDR3 DNA sequence: TGTGCCAGCAGCACGTCGGGACTAGCGGTCACAGATACGCAGTATTTT. Amino acids: CASSTSGLAVTDTQYF. V and J are TRBV5-4 and TRBJ2-3, with 11 bases aligning to TRBD2. The germline V gene has CDR1 SGHNT and CDR2 YYREEE (reference sequence). The ends lost 4 bases at V and 2 bases at J; junction bases unmatched: 6. CDR3 length: 16 residues.

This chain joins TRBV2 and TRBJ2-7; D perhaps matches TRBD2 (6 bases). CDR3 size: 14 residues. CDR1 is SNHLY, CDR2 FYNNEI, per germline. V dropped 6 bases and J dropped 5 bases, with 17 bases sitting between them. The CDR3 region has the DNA TGTGCCAGCAGAGATCGGGAGCCTTTCCACGAGCAGTACTTC. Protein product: CASRDREPFHEQYF.

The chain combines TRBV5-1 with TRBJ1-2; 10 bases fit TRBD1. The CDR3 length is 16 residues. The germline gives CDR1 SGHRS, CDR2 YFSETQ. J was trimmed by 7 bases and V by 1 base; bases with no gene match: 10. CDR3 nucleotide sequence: TGCGCCAGCAGCTTGTCACTGACAGGGGGCGCGAGTGGCTACACCTTC. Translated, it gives CASSLSLTGGASGYTF.

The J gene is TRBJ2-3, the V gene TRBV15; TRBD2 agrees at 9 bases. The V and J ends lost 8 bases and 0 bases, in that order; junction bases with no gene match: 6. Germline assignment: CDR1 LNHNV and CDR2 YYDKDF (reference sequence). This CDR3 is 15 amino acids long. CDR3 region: CATGIAGVSTDTQYF. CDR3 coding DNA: TGTGCCACCGGTATAGCGGGAGTGAGCACAGATACGCAGTATTTT.